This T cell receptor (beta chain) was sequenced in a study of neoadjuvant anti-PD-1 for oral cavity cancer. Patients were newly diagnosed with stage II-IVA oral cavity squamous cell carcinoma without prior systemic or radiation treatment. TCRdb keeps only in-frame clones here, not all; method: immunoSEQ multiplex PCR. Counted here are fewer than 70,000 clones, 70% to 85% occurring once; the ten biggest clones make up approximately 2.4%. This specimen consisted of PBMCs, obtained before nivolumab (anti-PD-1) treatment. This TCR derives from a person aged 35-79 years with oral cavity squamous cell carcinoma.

The chain's CDR3 is CASRRLAGNEQYF. CDR3 nucleotide sequence: TGTGCCAGCAGAAGGCTAGCGGGGAACGAGCAGTACTTC. The J gene is TRBJ2-7, the V gene TRBV6-5, with 9 bases lining up with TRBD2. V trimming: 6 bases; J trimming: 5 bases; junction bases outside the gene matches: 5. CDR1 MNHEY and CDR2 SVGAGI come from the germline V gene. The CDR3 totals 13 residues.